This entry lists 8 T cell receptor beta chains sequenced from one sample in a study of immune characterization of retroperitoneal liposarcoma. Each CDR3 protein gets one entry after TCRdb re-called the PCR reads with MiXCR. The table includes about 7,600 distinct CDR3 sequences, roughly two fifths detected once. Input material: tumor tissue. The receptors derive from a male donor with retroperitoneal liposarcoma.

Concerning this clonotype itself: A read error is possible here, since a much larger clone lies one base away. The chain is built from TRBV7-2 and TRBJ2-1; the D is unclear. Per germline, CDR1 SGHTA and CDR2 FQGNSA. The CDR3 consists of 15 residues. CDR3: CVSTMALGPYYEQFF. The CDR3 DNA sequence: TGTGTCAGCACCATGGCCCTCGGGCCCTACTACGAGCAGTTCTTC.

The CDR3 region has the DNA TGTGCCAGCAGTGACGAGGGTGGCTATGGCTACACCTTC. Translation gives CASSDEGGYGYTF. The chain joins TRBV6-1 to TRBJ1-2; unclear D gene. This CDR3 spans 13 amino acids. The V and J ends lost 3 bases and 4 bases respectively, with 9 bases between them. CDR1 and CDR2 from the germline V gene are MNHNS and SASEGT.

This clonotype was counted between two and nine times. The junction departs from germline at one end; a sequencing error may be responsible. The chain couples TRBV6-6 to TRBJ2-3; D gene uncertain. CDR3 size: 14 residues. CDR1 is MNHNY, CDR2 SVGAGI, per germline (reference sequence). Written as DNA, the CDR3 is TGTGCCAGCAGTTACTCGGCCACTCGGCGGACCCAGTACTTT. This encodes CASSYSATRRTQYF.

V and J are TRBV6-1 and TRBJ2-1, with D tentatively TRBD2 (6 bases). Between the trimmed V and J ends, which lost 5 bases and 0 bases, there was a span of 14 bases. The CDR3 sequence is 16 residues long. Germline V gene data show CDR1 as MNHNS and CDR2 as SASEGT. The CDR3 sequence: CASSSSGPSSYNEQFF. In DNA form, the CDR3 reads TGTGCCAGCAGTTCGAGCGGGCCGAGCTCCTACAATGAGCAGTTCTTC.

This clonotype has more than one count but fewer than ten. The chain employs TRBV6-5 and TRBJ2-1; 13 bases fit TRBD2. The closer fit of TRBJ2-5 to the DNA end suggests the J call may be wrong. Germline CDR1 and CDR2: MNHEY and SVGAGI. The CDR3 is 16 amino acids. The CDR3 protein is CASSYSTSGGQETQYF. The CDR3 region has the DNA TGTGCCAGCAGTTACTCGACTAGCGGGGGGCAAGAGACCCAGTACTTC.

CDR3 loop: CASSSQGGYNEQFF. In DNA form, the CDR3 reads TGCGCCAGCAGTTCCCAGGGAGGTTACAATGAGCAGTTCTTC. V and J are TRBV10-1 and TRBJ2-1; perhaps TRBD2 as D (6 bases). The CDR3 spans 14 residues. The germline V and J ends were trimmed by 5 bases and 4 bases, with 12 bases remaining between them. Germline V gene lookup returns CDR1 WNHNN and CDR2 SYGVQD (reference sequence).

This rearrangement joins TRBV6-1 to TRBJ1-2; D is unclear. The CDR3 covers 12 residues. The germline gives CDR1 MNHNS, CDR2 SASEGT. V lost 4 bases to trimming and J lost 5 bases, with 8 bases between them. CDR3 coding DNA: TGTGCCAGCAGTGTGACGGATTATGGCTACACCTTC. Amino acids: CASSVTDYGYTF.

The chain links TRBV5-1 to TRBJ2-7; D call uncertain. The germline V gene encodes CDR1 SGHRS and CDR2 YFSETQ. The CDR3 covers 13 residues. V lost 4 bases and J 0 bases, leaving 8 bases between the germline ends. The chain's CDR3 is CASSPDNSYEQYF. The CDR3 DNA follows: TGCGCCAGCAGCCCCGACAACTCCTACGAGCAGTACTTC.